Detailed here is one T cell receptor (beta chain). Its antigen is as yet unknown. Some clones are missing from TCRdb's copy, which holds only in-frame ones; the method was immunoSEQ multiplex PCR. The data contain some 2.1 million clones, approximately 95% of them seen just once; the ten biggest clones take up roughly 1.1%. The sample comes from a study of shared clonotypes between healthy human individuals. Study information: CD4 naive and memory got three plates each, CD8 naive two, CD8 memory one. Overall study findings and caveats: Sharing across several donors was seen in 4.5% to 5.5% of naive CD4 clonotypes. The rarefaction results pointed to incomplete sorted-subset sequencing despite large depth.

CD8 cells classed as naive were CD45RO-negative and positively selected for CCR7, excluding terminally differentiated effector memory CD45RA+ cells. The CDR3 totals 16 residues. From germline, CDR1 is LNHNV and CDR2 YYDKDF (reference sequence). J lost 9 bases, V lost 4 bases, and 11 bases had no gene match. The origin of this receptor is a man between 18 and 35 years old in good health. The sample was naive CD8+ T cells sorted from blood. This chain joins TRBV15 and TRBJ1-6; 8 positions match TRBD1. This CDR3 is CATSMTWTGLFSPLHF. The CDR3 nucleotides are TGTGCCACCAGCATGACCTGGACAGGGTTGTTTTCACCCCTCCACTTT.